The clone carrying this T cell receptor beta chain was counted at least ten times. Its antigen is as yet unknown. These data are taken from a study of neurological immune-mediated disorders. Study-wide results and limits: HTLV-1-associated myelopathy displayed the greatest TCR clonal expansion, and multiple sclerosis exhibited the smallest, lower than that of healthy controls.

The cDNA was synthesized by 5'RACE incorporating 10-nucleotide random UMIs. One entry per CDR3 protein, called by TCRdb with MiXCR from the 5' RACE reads. This repertoire shows 70,000 to 75,000 distinct CDR3 sequences, roughly 15% found once; its top ten account for roughly 4.5%. Noted time point: longitudinal time-point 1 (baseline). The unsorted libraries originated from 2 million PBMCs kept at -80 C. This CDR3 comprises 17 residues. Trimming at V came to 4 bases and at J to 4 bases, leaving 13 bases not matched to a gene. Germline loops: CDR1 KGHDR, CDR2 SFDVKD. The chain is built from TRBV24-1 and TRBJ2-5; 8 positions match TRBD2. Specimen: PBMCs. This TCR derives from a female donor with HTLV-1-associated myelopathy (HAM/TSP). CDR3 region: CATSDPGGGGRGETQYF. In DNA form, the CDR3 reads TGTGCCACCAGTGACCCGGGAGGGGGGGGACGGGGAGAGACCCAGTACTTC.